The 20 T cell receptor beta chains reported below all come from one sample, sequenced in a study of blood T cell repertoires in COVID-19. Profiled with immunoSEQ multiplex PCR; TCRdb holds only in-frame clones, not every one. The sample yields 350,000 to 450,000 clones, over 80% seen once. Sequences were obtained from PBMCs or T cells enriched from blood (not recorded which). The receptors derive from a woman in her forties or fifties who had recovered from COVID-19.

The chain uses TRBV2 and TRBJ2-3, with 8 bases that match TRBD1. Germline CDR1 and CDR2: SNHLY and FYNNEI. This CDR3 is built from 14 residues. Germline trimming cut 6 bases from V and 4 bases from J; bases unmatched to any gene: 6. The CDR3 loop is CASSGTGGADTQYF. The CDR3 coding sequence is TGTGCCAGCAGCGGGACAGGTGGGGCAGATACGCAGTATTTT. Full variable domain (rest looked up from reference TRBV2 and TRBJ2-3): EPEVTQTPSHQVTQMGQEVILRCVPISNHLYFYWYRQILGQKVEFLVSFYNNEISEKSEIFDDQFSVERPDGSNFTLKIRSTKLEDSAMYFCASSGTGGADTQYFGPGTRLTVL.

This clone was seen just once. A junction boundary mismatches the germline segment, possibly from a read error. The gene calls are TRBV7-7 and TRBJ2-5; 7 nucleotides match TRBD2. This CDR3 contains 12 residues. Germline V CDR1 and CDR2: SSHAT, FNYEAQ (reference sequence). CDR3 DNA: TGTGCTAGCAGCTTGGAGCGGGGGACCCAGTACTTC. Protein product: CASSLERGTQYF.

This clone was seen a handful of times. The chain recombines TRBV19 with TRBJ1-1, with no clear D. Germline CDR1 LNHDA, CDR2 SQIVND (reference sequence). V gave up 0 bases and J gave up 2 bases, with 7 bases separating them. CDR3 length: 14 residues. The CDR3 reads CASSIDTANTEAFF. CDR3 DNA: TGTGCCAGTAGTATAGATACAGCAAACACTGAAGCTTTCTTT. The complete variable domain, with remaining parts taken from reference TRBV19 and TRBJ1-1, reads DGGITQSPKYLFRKEGQNVTLSCEQNLNHDAMYWYRQDPGQGLRLIYYSQIVNDFQKGDIAEGYSVSREKKESFPLTVTSAQKNPTAFYLCASSIDTANTEAFFGQGTRLTVV.

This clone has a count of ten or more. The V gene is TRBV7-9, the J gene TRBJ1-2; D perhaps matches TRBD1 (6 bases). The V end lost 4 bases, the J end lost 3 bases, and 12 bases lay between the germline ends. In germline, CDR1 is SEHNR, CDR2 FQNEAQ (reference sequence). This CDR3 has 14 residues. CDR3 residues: CASSSDRKDYGYTF. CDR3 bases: TGTGCCAGCAGCTCCGACAGGAAAGACTATGGCTACACCTTC.

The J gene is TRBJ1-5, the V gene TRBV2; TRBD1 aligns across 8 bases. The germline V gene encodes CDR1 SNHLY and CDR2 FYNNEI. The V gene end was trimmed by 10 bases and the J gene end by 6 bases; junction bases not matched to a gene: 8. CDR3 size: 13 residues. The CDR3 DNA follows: TGTGCCACGTTACAGGGGGTAGGTCAGCCCCAGCATTTT. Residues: CATLQGVGQPQHF.

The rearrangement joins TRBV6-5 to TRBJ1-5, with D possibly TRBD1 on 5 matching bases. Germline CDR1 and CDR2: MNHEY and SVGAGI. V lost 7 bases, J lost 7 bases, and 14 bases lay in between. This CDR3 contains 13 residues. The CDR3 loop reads CASNQGLGQPQHF. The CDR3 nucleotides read TGTGCCAGCAACCAGGGTTTAGGGCAGCCCCAGCATTTT.

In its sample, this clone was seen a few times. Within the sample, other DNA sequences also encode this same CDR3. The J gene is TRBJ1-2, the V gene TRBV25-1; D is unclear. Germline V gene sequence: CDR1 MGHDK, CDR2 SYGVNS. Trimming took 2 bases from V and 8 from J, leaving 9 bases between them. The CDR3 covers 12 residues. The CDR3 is CASSEGGYGYTF. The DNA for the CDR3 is TGTGCCAGCAGTGAAGGCGGGTACGGCTACACCTTC.

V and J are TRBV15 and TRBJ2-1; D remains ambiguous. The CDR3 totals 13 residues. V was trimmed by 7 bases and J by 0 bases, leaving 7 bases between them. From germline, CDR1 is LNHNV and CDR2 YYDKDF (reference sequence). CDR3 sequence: CATMRYSYNEQFF. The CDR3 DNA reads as TGTGCCACCATGAGATACTCCTACAATGAGCAGTTCTTC.

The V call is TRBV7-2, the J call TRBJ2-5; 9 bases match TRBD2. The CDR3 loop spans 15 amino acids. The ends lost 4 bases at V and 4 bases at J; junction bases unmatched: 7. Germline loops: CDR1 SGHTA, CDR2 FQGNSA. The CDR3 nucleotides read TGTGCCAGCAGCTCGGGACTAGCTGTCAGAGAGACCCAGTACTTC. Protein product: CASSSGLAVRETQYF.

As DNA, the CDR3 is TGTGCCAGCAGCTTAGATTTTGGCAGCGGAAACATTCAGTACTTC. Amino acid sequence: CASSLDFGSGNIQYF. The chain joins TRBV11-2 to TRBJ2-4; the D gene is possibly TRBD2 (5 bases). The germline CDR1 and CDR2 sequences are SGHAT and FQNNGV. The V and J ends lost 0 bases and 6 bases respectively, with 12 bases between them. The CDR3 consists of 15 residues.

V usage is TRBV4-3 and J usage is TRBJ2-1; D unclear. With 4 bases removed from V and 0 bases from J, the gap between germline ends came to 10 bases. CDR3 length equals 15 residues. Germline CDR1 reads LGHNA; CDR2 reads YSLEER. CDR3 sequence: CASSPRVSSYNEQFF. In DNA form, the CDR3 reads TGCGCCAGCAGCCCTCGAGTAAGCTCCTACAATGAGCAGTTCTTC.

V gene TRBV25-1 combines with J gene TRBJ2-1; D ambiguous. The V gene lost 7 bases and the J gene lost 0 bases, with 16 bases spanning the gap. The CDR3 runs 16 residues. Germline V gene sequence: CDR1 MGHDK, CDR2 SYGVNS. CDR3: CASTDSTPSSYNEQFF. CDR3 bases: TGTGCCAGCACCGATTCCACCCCCAGCTCCTACAATGAGCAGTTCTTC.

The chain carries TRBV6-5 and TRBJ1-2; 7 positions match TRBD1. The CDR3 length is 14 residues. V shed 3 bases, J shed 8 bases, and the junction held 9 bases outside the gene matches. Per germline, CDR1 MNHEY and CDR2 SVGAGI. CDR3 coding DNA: TGTGCCAGCAGTTATTCACAGGGGTACAGGGGCTACACCTTC. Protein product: CASSYSQGYRGYTF.

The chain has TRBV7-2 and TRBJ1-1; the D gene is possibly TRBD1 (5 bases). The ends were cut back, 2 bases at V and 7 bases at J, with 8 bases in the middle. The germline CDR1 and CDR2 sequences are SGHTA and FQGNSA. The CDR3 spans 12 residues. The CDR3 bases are TGTGCCAGCAGCTTACAGGGCTATGAAGCTTTCTTT. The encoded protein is CASSLQGYEAFF.

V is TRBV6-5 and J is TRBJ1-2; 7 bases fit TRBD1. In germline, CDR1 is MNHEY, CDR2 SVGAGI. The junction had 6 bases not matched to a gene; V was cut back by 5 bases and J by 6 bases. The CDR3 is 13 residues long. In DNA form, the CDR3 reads TGTGCCAGCAGTAGAGACACAGGGGATGGCTACACCTTC. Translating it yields CASSRDTGDGYTF.

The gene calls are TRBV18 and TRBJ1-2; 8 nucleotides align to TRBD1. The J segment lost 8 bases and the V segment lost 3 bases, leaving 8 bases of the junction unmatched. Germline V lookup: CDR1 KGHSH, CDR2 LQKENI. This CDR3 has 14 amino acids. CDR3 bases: TGTGCCAGCTCACCCCCCGGACAGGGAATCGGCTACACCTTC. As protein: CASSPPGQGIGYTF.

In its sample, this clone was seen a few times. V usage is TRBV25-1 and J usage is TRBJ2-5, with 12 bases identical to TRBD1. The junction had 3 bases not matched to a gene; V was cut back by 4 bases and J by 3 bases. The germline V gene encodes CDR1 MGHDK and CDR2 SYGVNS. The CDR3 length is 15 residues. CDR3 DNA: TGTGCCAGCAGTGGCGGGACAGGGGGCGAAGAGACCCAGTACTTC. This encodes CASSGGTGGEETQYF.

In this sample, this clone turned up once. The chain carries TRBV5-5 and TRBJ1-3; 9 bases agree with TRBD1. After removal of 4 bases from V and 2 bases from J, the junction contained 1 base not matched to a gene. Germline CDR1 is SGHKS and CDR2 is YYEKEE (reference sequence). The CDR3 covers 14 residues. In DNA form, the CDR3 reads TGTGCCAGCAGCGGGACAGGGACTGGAAACACCATATATTTT. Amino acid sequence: CASSGTGTGNTIYF.

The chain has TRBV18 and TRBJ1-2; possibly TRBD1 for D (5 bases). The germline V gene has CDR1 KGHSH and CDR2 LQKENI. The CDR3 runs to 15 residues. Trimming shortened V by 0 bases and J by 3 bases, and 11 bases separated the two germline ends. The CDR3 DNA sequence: TGTGCCAGCTCACCACCGGGGCTACGCTACTATGGCTACACCTTC. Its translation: CASSPPGLRYYGYTF.

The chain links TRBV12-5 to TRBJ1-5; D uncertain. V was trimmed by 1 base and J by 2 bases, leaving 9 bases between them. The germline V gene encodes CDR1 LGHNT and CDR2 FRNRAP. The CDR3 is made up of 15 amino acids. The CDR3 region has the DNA TGTGCTAGTGGTTTGGCCGGGTCTGGCAATCAGCCCCAGCATTTT. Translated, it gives CASGLAGSGNQPQHF.